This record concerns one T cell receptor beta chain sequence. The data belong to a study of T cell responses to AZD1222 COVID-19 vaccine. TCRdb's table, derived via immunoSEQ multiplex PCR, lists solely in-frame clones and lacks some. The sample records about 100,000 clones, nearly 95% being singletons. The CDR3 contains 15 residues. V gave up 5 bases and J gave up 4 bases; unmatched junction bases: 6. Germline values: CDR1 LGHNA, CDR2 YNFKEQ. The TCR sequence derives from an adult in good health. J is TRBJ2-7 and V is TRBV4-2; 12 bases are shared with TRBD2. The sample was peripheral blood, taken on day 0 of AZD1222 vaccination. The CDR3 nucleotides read TGTGCCAGCAGCTCAGGGACTAGCGGGCCATACGAGCAGTACTTC. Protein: CASSSGTSGPYEQYF.